This T cell receptor beta chain emerged from a study of technical replicates of blood from a few donors. Profiled with immunoSEQ multiplex PCR; TCRdb holds only in-frame clones, not every one. The repertoire holds nearly 80,000 clones, with roughly 96% as singletons. Material for sequencing was T cells isolated from PBMCs. The receptor's source is a human donor in good health.

In DNA form, the CDR3 reads TGTGCCAGCAGTGGGTATAGATCCTATGGCTACACCTTC. The encoded protein is CASSGYRSYGYTF. The rearrangement links TRBV6-1 to TRBJ1-2; the D is unclear. Germline values: CDR1 MNHNS, CDR2 SASEGT. V lost 4 bases and J 4 bases, leaving 10 bases between the germline ends. The CDR3 contains 13 residues.